A single TCR beta chain is shown here with its context. Its matching antigen is unknown. This specimen comes from a study of cytomegalovirus exposure and HLA in healthy donors. The study, taken as a whole, reports: Overall, under 200 TCR beta chains were annotated as cytomegalovirus-associated.

This CDR3 comprises 16 residues. Germline-derived CDR1 and CDR2 are MRHNA and SNTAGT. V was clipped by 0 bases and J by 4 bases, with 14 bases between them. Data came from immunoSEQ multiplex PCR; TCRdb stores just in-frame clones and leaves some out. The sample includes about 130,000 clones, approximately 90% of them seen just once. The sample comprised PBMCs. V gene TRBV6-4 combines with J gene TRBJ2-3; TRBD1 is a possible D gene (6 bases). The TCR was taken from a woman in her twenties or thirties in good health and CMV-seropositive. CDR3 protein: CASSDSGSRGSDTQYF. In DNA, the CDR3 is TGTGCCAGCAGTGACTCAGGTTCCAGGGGTTCAGATACGCAGTATTTT.